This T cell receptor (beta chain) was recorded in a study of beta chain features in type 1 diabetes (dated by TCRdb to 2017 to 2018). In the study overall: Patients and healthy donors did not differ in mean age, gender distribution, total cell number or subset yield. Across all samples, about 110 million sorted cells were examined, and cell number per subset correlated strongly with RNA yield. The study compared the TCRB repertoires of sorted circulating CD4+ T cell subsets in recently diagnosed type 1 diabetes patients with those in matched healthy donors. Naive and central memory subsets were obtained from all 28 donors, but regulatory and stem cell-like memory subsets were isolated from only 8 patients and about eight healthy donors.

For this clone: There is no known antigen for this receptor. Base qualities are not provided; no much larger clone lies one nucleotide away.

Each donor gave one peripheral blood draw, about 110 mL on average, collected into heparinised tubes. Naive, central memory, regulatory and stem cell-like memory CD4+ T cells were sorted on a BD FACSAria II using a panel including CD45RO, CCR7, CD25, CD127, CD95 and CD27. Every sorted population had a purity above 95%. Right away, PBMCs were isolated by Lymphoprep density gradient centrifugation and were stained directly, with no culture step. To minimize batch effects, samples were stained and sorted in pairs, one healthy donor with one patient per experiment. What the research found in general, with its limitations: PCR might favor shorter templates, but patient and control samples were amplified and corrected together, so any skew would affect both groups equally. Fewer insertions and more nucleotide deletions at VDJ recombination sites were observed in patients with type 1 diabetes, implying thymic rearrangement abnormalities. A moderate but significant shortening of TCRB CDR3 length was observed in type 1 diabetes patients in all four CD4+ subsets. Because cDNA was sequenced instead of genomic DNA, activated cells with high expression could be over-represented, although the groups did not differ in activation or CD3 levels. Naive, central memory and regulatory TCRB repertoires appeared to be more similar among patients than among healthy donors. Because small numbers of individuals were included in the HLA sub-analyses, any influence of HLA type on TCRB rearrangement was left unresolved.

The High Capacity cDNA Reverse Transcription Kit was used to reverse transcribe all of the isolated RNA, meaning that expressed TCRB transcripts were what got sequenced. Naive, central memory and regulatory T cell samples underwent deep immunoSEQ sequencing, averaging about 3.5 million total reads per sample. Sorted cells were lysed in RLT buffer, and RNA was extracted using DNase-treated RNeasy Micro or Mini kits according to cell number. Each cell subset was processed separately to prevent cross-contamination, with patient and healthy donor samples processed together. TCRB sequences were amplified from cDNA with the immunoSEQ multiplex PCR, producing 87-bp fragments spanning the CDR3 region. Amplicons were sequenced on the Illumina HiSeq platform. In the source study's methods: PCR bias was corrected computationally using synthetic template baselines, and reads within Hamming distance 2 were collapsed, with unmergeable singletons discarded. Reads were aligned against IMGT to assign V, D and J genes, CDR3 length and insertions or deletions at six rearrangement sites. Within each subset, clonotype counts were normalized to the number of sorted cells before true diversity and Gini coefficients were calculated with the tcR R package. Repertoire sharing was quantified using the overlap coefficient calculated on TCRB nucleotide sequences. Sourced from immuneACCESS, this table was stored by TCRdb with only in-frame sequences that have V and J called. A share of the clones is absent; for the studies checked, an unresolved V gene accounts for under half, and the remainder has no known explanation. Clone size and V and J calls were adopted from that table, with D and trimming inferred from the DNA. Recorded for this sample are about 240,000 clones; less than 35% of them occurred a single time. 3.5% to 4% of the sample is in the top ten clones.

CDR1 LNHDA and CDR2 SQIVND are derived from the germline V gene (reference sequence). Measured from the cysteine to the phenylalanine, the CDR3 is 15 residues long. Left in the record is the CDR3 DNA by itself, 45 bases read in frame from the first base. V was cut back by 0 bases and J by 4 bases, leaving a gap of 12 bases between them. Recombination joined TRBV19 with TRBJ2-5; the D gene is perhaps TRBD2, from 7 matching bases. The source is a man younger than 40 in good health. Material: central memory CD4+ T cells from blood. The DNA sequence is TGTGCCAGTAGTATAGAGGGGGGGCGCGGAGAGACCCAGTACTTC. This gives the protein CASSIEGGRGETQYF.